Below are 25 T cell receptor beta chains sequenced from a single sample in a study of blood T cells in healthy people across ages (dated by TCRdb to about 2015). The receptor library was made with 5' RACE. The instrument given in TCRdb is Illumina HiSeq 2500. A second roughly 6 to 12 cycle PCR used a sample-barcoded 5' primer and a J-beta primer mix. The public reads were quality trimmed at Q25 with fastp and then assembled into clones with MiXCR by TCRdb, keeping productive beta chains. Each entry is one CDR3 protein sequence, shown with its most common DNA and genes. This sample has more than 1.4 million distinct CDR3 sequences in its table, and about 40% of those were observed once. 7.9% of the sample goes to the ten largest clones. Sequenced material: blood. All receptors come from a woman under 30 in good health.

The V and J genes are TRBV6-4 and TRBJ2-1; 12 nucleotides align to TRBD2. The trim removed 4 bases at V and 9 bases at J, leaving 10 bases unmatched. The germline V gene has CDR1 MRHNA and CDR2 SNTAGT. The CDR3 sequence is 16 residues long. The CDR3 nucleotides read TGTGCCAGCAGTGCCGAGACTAGCGGGAGATGGGGTGAGCAGTTCTTC. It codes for CASSAETSGRWGEQFF.

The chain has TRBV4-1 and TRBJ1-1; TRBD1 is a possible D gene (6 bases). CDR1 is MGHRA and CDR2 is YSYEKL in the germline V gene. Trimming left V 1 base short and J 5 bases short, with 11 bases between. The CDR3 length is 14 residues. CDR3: CASSQGRGTTEAFF. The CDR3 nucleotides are TGCGCCAGCAGCCAAGGGAGGGGGACAACTGAAGCTTTCTTT.

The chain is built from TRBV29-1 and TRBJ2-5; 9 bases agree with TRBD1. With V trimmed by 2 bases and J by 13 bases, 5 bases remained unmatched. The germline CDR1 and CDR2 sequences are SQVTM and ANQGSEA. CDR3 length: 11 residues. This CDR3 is CSVESGQGRYF. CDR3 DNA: TGCAGCGTTGAATCGGGACAGGGTCGGTACTTC. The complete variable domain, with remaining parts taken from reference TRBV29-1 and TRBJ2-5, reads SAVISQKPSRDICQRGTSLTIQCQVDSQVTMMFWYRQQPGQSLTLIATANQGSEATYESGFVIDKFPISRPNLTFSTLTVSNMSPEDSSIYLCSVESGQGRYFGPGTRLLVL.

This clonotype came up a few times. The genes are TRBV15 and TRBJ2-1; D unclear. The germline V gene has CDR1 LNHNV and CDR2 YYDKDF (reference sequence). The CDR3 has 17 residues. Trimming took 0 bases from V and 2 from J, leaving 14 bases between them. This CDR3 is CATSRDPNSRAYNEQFF. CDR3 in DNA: TGTGCCACCAGCAGAGATCCTAATAGCCGAGCCTACAATGAGCAGTTCTTC.

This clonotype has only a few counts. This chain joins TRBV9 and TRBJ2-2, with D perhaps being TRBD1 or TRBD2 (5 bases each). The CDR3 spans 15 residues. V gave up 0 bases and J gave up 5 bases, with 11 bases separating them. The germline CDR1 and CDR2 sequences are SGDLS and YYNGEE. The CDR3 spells CASSVEGTSTGELFF. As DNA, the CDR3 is TGTGCCAGCAGCGTAGAGGGGACCTCTACCGGGGAGCTGTTTTTT.

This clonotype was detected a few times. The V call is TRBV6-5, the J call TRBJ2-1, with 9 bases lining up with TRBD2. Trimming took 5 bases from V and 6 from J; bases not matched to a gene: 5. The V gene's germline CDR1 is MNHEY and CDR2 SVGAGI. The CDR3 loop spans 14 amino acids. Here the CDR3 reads CASSVAGAGNEQFF. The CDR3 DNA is TGTGCCAGCAGTGTAGCGGGGGCTGGCAATGAGCAGTTCTTC.

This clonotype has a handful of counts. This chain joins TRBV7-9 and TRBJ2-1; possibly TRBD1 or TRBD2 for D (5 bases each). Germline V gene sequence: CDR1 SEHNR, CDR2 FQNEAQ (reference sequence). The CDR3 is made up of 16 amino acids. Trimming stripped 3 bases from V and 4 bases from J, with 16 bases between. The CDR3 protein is CASSFTGTACYNEQFF. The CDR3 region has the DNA TGTGCCAGCAGCTTTACCGGGACGGCCTGTTACAATGAGCAGTTCTTC.

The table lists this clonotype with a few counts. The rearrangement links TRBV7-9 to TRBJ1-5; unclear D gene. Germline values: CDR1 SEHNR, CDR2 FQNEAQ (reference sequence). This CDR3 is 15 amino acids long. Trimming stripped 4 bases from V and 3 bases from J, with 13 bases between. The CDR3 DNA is TGTGCCAGCAGCTCGGACGGACCTTACAATCAGCCCCAGCATTTT. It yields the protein CASSSDGPYNQPQHF.

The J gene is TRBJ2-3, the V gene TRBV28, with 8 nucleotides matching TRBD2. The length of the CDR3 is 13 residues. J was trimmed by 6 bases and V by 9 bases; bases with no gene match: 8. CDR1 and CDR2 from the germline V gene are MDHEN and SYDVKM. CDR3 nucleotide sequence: TGTGCCAGTCGAGCGGGGGAGGAGGATACGCAGTATTTT. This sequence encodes CASRAGEEDTQYF.

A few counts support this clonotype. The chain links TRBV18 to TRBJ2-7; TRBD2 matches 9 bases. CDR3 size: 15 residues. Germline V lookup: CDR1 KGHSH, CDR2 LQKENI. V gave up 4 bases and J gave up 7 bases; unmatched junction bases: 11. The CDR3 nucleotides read TGTGCCAGCTCACTCCTAGCGGGAACCTACAATGAGCAGTACTTC. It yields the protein CASSLLAGTYNEQYF. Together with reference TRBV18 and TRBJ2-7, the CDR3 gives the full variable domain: NAGVMQNPRHLVRRRGQEARLRCSPMKGHSHVYWYRQLPEEGLKFMVYLQKENIIDESGMPKERFSAEFPKEGPSILRIQQVVRGDSAAYFCASSLLAGTYNEQYFGPGTRLTVT.

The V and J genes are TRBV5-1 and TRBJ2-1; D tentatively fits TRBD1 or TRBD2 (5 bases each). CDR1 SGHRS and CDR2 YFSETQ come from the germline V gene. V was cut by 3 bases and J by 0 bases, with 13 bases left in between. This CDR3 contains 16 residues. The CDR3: CASSSAGADSYNEQFF. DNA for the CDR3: TGCGCCAGCAGCTCGGCCGGGGCAGACTCCTACAATGAGCAGTTCTTC. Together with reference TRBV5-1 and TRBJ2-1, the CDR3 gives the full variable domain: KAGVTQTPRYLIKTRGQQVTLSCSPISGHRSVSWYQQTPGQGLQFLFEYFSETQRNKGNFPGRFSGRQFSNSRSEMNVSTLELGDSALYLCASSSAGADSYNEQFFGPGTRLTVL.

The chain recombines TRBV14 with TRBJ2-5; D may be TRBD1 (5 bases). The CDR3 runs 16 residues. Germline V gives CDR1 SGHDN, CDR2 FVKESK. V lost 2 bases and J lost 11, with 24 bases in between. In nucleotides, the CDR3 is TGTGCCAGCAGCCAATGGGGCAGGAGTTCCTACAATGAGCAGTACTTC. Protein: CASSQWGRSSYNEQYF.

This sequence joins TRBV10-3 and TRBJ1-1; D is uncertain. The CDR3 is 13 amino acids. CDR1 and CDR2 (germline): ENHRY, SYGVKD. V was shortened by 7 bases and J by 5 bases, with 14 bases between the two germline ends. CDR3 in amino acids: CAITAQERTEAFF. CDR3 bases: TGTGCCATCACGGCGCAGGAAAGGACTGAAGCTTTCTTT.

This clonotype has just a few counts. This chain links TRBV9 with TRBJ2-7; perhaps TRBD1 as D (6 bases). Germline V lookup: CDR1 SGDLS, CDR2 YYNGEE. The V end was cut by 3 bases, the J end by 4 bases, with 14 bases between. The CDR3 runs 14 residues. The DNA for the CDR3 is TGTGCCAGCAGCGCTCCGGGACACGGATACGAGCAGTACTTC. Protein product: CASSAPGHGYEQYF.

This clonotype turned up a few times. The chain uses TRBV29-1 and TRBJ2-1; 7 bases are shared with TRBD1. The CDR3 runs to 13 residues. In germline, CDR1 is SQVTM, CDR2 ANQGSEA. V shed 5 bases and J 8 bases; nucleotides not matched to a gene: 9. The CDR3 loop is CSVTTGLDDEQFF. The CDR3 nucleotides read TGCAGCGTTACGACAGGGCTGGACGATGAGCAGTTCTTC.

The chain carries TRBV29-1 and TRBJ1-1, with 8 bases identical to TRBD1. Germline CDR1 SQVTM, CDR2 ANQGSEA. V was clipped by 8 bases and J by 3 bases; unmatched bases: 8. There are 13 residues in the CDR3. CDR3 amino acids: CSYFDRGDTEAFF. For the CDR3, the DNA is TGCAGCTACTTCGACAGGGGTGACACTGAAGCTTTCTTT.

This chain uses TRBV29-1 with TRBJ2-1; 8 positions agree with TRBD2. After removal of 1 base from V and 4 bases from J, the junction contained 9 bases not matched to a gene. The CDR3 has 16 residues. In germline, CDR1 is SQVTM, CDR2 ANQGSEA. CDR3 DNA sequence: TGCAGCGTTGAAGGGGGTCGGGGGGGGGTTTACAATGAGCAGTTCTTC. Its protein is CSVEGGRGGVYNEQFF.

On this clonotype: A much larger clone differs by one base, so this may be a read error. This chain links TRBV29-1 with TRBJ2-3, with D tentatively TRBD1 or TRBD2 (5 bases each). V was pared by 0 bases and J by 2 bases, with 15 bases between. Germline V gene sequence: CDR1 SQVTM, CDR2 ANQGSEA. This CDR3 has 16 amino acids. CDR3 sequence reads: CSVEDLGDRATDTQYF. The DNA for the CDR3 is TGCAGCGTTGAAGATCTCGGGGACCGCGCCACAGATACGCAGTATTTT.

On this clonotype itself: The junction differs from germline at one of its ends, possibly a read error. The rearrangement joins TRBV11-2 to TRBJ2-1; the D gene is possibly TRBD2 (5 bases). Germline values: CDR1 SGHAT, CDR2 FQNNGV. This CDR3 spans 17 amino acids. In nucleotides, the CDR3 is TGTGTCAGCAGCTTAAAGGTTTCGGGGAGCTCCTACAATGAGCAGTTCTTC. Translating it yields CVSSLKVSGSSYNEQFF.

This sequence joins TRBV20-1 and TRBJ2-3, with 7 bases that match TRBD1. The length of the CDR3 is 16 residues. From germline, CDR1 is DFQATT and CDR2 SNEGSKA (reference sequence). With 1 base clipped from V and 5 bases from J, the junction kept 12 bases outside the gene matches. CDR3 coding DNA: TGCAGTGCTAGAGCGACAGGGAGAGGGGGCATAGATACGCAGTATTTT. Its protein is CSARATGRGGIDTQYF.

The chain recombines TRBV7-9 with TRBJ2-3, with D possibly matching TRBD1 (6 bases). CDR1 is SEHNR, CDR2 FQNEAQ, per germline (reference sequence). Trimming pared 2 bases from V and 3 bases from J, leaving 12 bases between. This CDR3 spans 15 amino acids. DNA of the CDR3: TGTGCCAGCAGCTTAAAAGGGGGTGCTACAGATACGCAGTATTTT. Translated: CASSLKGGATDTQYF.

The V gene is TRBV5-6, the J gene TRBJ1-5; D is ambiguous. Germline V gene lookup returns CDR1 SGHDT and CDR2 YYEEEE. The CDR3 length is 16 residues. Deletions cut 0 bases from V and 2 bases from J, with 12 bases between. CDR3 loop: CASSLAGYSGNQPQHF. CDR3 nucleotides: TGTGCCAGCAGCTTGGCTGGGTACTCTGGCAATCAGCCCCAGCATTTT.

The CDR3 DNA sequence: TGTGCCAGCAGTTTCTCACCCCCAGCGGGAGAGCCGGGGACCCAGTACTTC. Translating gives CASSFSPPAGEPGTQYF. V and J are TRBV12-3 or TRBV12-4 and TRBJ2-5, with TRBD2 matching over 8 bases. The CDR3 sequence is 17 residues long. V was clipped by 3 bases and J by 7 bases; unmatched bases: 16.

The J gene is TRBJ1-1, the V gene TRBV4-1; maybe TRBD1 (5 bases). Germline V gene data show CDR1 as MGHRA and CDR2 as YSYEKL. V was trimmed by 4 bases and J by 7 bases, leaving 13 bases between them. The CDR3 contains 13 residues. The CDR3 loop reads CASSRQMKDEAFF. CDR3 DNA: TGCGCCAGCAGCCGACAGATGAAAGATGAAGCTTTCTTT.

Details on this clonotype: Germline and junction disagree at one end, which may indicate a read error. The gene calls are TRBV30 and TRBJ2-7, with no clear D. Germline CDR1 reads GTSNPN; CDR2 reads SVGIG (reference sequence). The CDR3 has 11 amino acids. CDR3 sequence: CAWSVLYERYF. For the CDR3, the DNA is TGTGCCTGGAGTGTACTCTACGAGCGGTACTTC.